This TCR beta chain is from a study of cytomegalovirus exposure and HLA in healthy donors. Regarding this clone: The antigen remains unidentified.

The PCR used 60 Vbeta and 13 Jbeta primers. Generated by immunoSEQ multiplex PCR, the TCRdb table keeps only in-frame clones and is missing some. The table records tens of thousands of clones, roughly 72% of them present only once. Findings and limits, study-wide: TCR beta V- and J-gene trimming, according to a later analysis, was linked to a missense DCLRE1C variant. Indistinguishable V segments such as TRBV6-2 and TRBV6-3 were excluded.

The CDR3 sequence is 13 residues long. Germline V gene lookup returns CDR1 SGHTS and CDR2 YDEGEE. V trimming: 7 bases; J trimming: 10 bases; junction bases outside the gene matches: 12. The rearrangement uses TRBV5-8 and TRBJ2-7; TRBD2 aligns across 9 bases. The specimen sequenced was PBMCs. The receptor comes from a man between 45 and 60 years old in good health and CMV-seronegative. This CDR3 reads CASSRGGKSQQYF. As DNA, the CDR3 is TGTGCCAGCTCGCGGGGGGGGAAGTCCCAACAGTACTTC.